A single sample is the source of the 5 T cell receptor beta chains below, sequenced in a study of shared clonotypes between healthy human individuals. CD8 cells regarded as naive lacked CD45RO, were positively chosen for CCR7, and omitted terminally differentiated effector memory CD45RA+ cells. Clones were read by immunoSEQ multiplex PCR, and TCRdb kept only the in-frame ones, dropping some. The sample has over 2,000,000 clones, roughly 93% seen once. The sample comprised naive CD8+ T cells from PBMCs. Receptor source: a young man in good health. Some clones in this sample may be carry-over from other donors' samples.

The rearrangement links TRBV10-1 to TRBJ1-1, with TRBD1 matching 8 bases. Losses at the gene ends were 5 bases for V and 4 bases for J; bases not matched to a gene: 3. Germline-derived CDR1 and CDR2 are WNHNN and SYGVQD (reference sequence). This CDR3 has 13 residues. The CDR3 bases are TGCGCCAGCAGTCCGGACAGGGCCACTGAAGCTTTCTTT. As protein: CASSPDRATEAFF.

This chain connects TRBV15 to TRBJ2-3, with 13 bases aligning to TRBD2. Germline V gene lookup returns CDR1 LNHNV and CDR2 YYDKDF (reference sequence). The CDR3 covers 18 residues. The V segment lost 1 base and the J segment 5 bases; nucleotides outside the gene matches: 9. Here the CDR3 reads CATSRVPIRLAGGDTQYF. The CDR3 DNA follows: TGTGCCACCAGCAGAGTCCCCATCCGACTAGCGGGAGGAGATACGCAGTATTTT. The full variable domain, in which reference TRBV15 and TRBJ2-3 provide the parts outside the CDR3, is DAMVIQNPRYQVTQFGKPVTLSCSQTLNHNVMYWYQQKSSQAPKLLFHYYDKDFNNEADTPDNFQSRRPNTSFCFLDIRSPGLGDTAMYLCATSRVPIRLAGGDTQYFGPGTRLTVL.

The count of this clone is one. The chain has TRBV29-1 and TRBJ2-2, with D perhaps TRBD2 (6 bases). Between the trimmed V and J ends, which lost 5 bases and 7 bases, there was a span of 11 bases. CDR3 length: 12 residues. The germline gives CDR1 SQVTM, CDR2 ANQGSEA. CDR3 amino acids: CSVRRADGELFF. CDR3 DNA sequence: TGCAGCGTTAGGAGGGCGGACGGGGAGCTGTTTTTT.

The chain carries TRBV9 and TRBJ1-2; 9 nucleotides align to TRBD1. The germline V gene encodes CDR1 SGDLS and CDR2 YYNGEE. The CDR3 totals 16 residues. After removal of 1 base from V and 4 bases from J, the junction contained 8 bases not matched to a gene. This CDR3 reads CASSVSPGQGVYGYTF. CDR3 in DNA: TGTGCCAGCAGCGTATCTCCGGGACAGGGAGTCTATGGCTACACCTTC.

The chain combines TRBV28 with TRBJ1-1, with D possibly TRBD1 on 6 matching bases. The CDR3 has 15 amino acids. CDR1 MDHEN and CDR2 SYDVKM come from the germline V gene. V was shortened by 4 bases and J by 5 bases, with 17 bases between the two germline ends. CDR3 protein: CASSWGRGVGTEAFF. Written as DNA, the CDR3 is TGTGCCAGCAGTTGGGGCAGGGGAGTTGGGACTGAAGCTTTCTTT.